The clone carrying this T cell receptor (beta chain) was seen a few times. Trimming removed 4 bases from V and 2 bases from J, with 10 bases in between. Germline V CDR1 and CDR2: SGHRS, YFSETQ. This CDR3 is 13 amino acids long. The sample belongs to a study of cytomegalovirus exposure and HLA in healthy donors. It was with 60 Vbeta and 13 Jbeta primers that the PCR ran. Here immunoSEQ multiplex PCR was the method, and the copy in TCRdb shows in-frame clones only, minus some. The repertoire consists of roughly 180,000 clones, with more than 70% occurring once and the leading ten covering around 7.7%. The sequencing input was PBMCs. This receptor was taken from a woman aged 35 to 49 in good health and CMV-seropositive. The chain uses TRBV5-1 and TRBJ2-7; D call uncertain. CDR3 sequence (DNA): TGCGCCAGCAGCCTAAGAGCTACCTACGAGCAGTACTTC. It codes for CASSLRATYEQYF.